Listed here is a single TCR beta chain. No antigen is known for it. Base quality data are lacking; no much larger clone is found one base away. Participants in the prospective study were aged about 18 to 89 years, lived in 20 to 30 United States geographic areas, and enrolled through a virtual design. Cohort assignment in the prospective study relied on participant-reported clinical history from a screening survey and a study questionnaire. ImmuneRACE Cohort 3 recovered participants were defined by two consecutive negative NP/OP PCR tests, healthcare professional clearance, or symptom resolution. Mobile phlebotomists in the prospective study collected whole blood, serum and a nasopharyngeal or oropharyngeal swab from every participant. Participants in the prospective study had the option to provide additional blood draws and questionnaires over a 2-month period. Prospective study blood samples were shipped either frozen or at room temperature before DNA extraction.

TCRbeta CDR3 regions were amplified from genomic DNA using the immunoSEQ Assay, a bias-controlled multiplex PCR. In the authors' own workflow: Within the assay, amplification of reference gene primers was used to estimate how many nucleated cells each sample contained. To quantify the absolute abundance of each unique TCRbeta CDR3 rearrangement, sequence reads were collapsed and filtered. For each sample, productive Simpson clonality was calculated as the square root of Simpson's diversity index over productive rearrangements. This is the immuneACCESS table as TCRdb keeps it, with only in-frame sequences that have V and J called. A part of the clones is gone; compared with another copy, unresolved V genes explain less than half, and the rest is unexplained. V and J calls and clone size are given by that table; D and trimming were obtained from the DNA. This sample is represented by 270,000 or so clones; about 86% of them were singletons. The ten top clones hold about 3.5% of the sample.

These data belong to a study of blood T cell repertoires in COVID-19 (dated by TCRdb to the early 2020s). Regarding the research as a whole: Samples covering the acute and convalescent phases of COVID-19 were provided by collaborators in the United States, Italy and Spain. Deeply sampled blood TCRbeta repertoires from subjects exposed to, actively infected with, or recovered from COVID-19 were included in the dataset. A de-identified subject ID, COVID-19 status, age in years and sex were almost always included in the sample metadata. Where HLA class I and class II types were available, the types were taken from metadata supplied by the sample provider, not from assay-based typing. Samples came from the ongoing ImmuneRACE study (first 160 participants) plus 1,254 subjects from 6 global collaborators. The material from the prospective study consisted of cDNA or gDNA derived from T cells, B-cell-depleted T cells, or PBMCs. A freely available public database, intended as a resource for researchers studying the immune response to SARS-CoV-2, is where the repertoires were released. What the study reported, not specific to this receptor: How much clinical and demographic metadata was included differed by source and by participant, and the metadata was provided uncurated.

The CDR3 goes from the cysteine to the phenylalanine over 20 residues. Here the CDR3 DNA is all that survives: 60 bases in frame from base 1. CDR1 and CDR2 are drawn from the germline V gene: KGHDR, SFDVKD. Trimming at the junction amounts to 3 bases on V and 3 bases on J, and the germline ends lie 26 bases apart. This clonotype was obtained from a man between 45 and 60 years old who had recovered from COVID-19. The sample comprised PBMCs or T cells enriched from blood (not recorded which). The chain uses TRBV24-1 and TRBJ1-5, with the D segment identity uncertain. The CDR3 region: CATSDPGGGLMRMFNQPQHF. The DNA sequence follows: TGTGCCACCAGTGATCCCGGAGGAGGCCTCATGCGCATGTTCAATCAGCCCCAGCATTTT.